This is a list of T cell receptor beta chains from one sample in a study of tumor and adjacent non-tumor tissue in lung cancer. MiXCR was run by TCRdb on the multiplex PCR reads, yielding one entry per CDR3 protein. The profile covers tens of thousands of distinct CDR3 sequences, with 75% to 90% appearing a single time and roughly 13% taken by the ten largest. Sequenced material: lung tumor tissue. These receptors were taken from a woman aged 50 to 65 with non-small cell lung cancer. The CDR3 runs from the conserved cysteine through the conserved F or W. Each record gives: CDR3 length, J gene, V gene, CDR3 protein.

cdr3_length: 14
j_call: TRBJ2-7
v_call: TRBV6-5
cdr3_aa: CAGSRTTGSYEQYF

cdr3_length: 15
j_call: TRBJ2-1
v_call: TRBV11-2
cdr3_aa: CASSLDQSVYNEEFF

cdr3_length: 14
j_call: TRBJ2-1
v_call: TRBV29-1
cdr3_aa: CNADGTSGMNELFF

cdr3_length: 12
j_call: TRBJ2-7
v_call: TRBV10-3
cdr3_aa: CAIAMGAYAQYF

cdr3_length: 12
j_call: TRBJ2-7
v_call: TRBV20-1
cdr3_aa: CSSSWEGYEQYF

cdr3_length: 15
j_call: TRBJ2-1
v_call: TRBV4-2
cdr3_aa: CASSQSLAELVGQFF

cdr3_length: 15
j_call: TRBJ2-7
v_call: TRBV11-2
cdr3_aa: CASSLSQSPYYEQYF

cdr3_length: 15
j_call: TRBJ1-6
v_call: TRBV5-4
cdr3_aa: CASSLNRGAGSPLHF

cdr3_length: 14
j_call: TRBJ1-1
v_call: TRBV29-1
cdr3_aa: CSVNDPPKGTEAFF

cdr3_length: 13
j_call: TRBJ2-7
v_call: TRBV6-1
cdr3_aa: CASSEARNYDQYF

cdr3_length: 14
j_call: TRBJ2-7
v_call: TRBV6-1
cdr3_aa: CASKGLAAPYEQYF

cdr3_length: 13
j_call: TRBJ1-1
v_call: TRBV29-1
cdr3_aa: CSVAGKMKTEAFF

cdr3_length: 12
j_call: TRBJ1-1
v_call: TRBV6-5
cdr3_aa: CASSLRGTEAFF

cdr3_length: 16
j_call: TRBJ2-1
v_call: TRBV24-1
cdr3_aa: CATSDFGGPGYNEQFF

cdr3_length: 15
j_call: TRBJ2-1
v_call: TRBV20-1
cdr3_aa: CSARPGLAFRDERFF

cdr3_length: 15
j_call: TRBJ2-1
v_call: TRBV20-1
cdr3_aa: CSARNRLRELNERFF

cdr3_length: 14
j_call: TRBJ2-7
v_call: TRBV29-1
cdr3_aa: CSVGSAGRRYEQYF

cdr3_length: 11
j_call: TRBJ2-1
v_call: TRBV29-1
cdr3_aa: CSVGAGNGQFF

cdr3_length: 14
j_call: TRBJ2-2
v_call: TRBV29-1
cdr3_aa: CSVGPGANSGELFF

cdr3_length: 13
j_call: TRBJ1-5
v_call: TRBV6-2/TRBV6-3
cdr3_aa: CVSNGVLNEPQHF

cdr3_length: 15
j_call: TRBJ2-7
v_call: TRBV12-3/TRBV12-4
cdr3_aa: CARSIDGTQTNEQYF

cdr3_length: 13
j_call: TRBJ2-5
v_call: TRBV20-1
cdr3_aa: CSARLDSRENQYF

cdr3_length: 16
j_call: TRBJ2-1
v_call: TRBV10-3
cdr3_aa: CAISKFGLAGGSEQFF

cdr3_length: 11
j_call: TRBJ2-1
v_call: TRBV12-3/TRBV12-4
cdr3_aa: CTSCLVPEQFF

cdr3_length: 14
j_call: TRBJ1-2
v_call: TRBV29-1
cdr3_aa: CSVVPVGTIDGYTF

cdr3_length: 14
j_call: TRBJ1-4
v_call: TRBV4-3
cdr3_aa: CASSQDSREEKLFF

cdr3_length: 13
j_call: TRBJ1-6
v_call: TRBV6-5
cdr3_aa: CASGRQDSSPLYF

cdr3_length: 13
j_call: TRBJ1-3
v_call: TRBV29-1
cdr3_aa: CGDWTDSGNTICF

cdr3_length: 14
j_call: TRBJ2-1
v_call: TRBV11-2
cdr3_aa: CASSLVGGRRDQFF

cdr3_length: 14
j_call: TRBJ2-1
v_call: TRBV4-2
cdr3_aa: CASRQDMAYNEQFF

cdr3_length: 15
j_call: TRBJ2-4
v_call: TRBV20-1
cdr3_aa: CSASFREDAKNIQYF

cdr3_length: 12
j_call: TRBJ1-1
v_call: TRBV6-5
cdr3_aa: CASSGMKTEAFF

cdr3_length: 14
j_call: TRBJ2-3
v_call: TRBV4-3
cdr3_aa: CAGSLLTSTDTQYF

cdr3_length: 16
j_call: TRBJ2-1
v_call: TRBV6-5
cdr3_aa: CASSYARLVNNNEQFF

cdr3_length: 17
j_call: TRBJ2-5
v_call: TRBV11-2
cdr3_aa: CASSLVPKGKVQETQYF

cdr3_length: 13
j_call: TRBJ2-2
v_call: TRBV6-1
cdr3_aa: CASTNSGTGELFF